One sample yielded the 26 T cell receptor beta chains listed below, sequenced in a study of blood T cells in healthy people across ages. It was with a sample-barcoded 5' primer and a J-beta primer mix that a second PCR of about 6 to 12 cycles was run. A single record per CDR3 protein comes from TCRdb applying MiXCR to the 5' RACE reads. This sample carries 1.6 million or so distinct CDR3 sequences, around 35% of them seen once, and the ten largest clones take about 11%. Sequenced input: blood. These receptors were obtained from a woman in her twenties or thirties in good health.

This clonotype has only a few counts. The rearrangement uses TRBV20-1 and TRBJ2-7; TRBD2 matches at 11 bases. With V trimmed by 4 bases and J by 6 bases, 17 bases remained unmatched. The germline V gene encodes CDR1 DFQATT and CDR2 SNEGSKA (reference sequence). The CDR3 runs 17 residues. The CDR3 is CSATLTGTSGHRSEQYF. CDR3 in DNA: TGCAGTGCTACCCTAACCGGGACTAGCGGTCACCGATCCGAGCAGTACTTC.

The chain recombines TRBV20-1 with TRBJ2-1; D gene ambiguous. Trimming shortened V by 6 bases and J by 8 bases, and 11 bases separated the two germline ends. Germline CDR1 DFQATT, CDR2 SNEGSKA (reference sequence). The length of the CDR3 is 11 residues. The CDR3 DNA reads TGCAGTGCCTCTTCTAGAGATGAGCAGTTCTTC. Its translation: CSASSRDEQFF.

Of note for this clonotype: This sequence may be a read error, since a much larger clone differs from it by one base. The CDR3, as DNA: TGCAGTGCTAGGAAGACCTGGGAGCGATACGAGCAGTACTTC. Encoded protein: CSARKTWERYEQYF. V gene TRBV20-1 combines with J gene TRBJ2-7; weak D call: TRBD2 (5 bases). V was clipped by 3 bases and J by 4 bases, with 16 bases between them. Germline lookup yields CDR1 DFQATT and CDR2 SNEGSKA (reference sequence). The CDR3 is 14 residues long.

In its sample, this clonotype was seen a few times. The chain joins TRBV10-2 to TRBJ2-5, with TRBD2 identical over 16 bases. Germline loops: CDR1 WSHSY, CDR2 SAAADI. The CDR3 length is 18 residues. J lost 5 bases, V lost 0 bases, and 6 bases had no gene match. CDR3 protein: CASSESGLAGGPAETQYF. CDR3 nucleotide sequence: TGCGCCAGCAGTGAGTCGGGACTAGCGGGAGGGCCGGCGGAGACCCAGTACTTC.

The V call is TRBV4-1, the J call TRBJ2-3; D possibly uses TRBD1 or TRBD2 (5 bases each). CDR1 MGHRA and CDR2 YSYEKL come from the germline V gene. Trimming pared 0 bases from V and 6 bases from J, leaving 16 bases between. This CDR3 is built from 16 residues. The CDR3: CASSQDPGTSSDTQYF. The CDR3 DNA follows: TGCGCCAGCAGCCAAGACCCTGGGACCTCGTCGGATACGCAGTATTTT.

This rearrangement joins TRBV4-1 to TRBJ2-2, with 8 bases matching TRBD1. The CDR3 consists of 15 residues. CDR1 and CDR2 (germline): MGHRA, YSYEKL. Germline trimming cut 2 bases from V and 6 bases from J; bases unmatched to any gene: 5. The CDR3 here is CASSQSPTGAGELFF. CDR3 nucleotide sequence: TGCGCCAGCAGCCAATCCCCGACAGGGGCCGGGGAGCTGTTTTTT.

The V and J genes are TRBV6-6 and TRBJ2-3; TRBD2 agrees at 8 bases. The junction had 8 bases not matched to a gene; V was cut back by 8 bases and J by 1 base. Germline CDR1 and CDR2: MNHNY and SVGAGI (reference sequence). This CDR3 spans 15 amino acids. Here the CDR3 DNA reads TGTGCCAGCCTCAGCGGGCGGGGGGGCACAGATACGCAGTATTTT. Its protein product is CASLSGRGGTDTQYF.

This clonotype was picked up a small number of times. The chain links TRBV20-1 to TRBJ2-7; maybe TRBD1 (6 bases). Trimming removed 4 bases from V and 0 bases from J, with 16 bases in between. CDR1 and CDR2 (germline): DFQATT, SNEGSKA (reference sequence). The CDR3 sequence is 15 residues long. CDR3 coding DNA: TGCAGTGCTACAACTAACGACAGGCACTCCTACGAGCAGTACTTC. Protein product: CSATTNDRHSYEQYF.

This clonotype was seen once. The gene calls are TRBV30 and TRBJ1-2; no definite D call. CDR3 length equals 14 residues. V dropped 0 bases and J dropped 4 bases, with 12 bases sitting between them. CDR1 and CDR2 (germline): GTSNPN, SVGIG (reference sequence). CDR3: CAWSVHEKSYGYTF. CDR3 DNA sequence: TGTGCCTGGAGTGTACATGAAAAAAGCTATGGCTACACCTTC.

This clonotype has more than one count but fewer than ten. The J gene is TRBJ2-7, the V gene TRBV20-1; perhaps TRBD1 as D (6 bases). V gave up 3 bases and J gave up 0 bases, with 15 bases separating them. Germline loops: CDR1 DFQATT, CDR2 SNEGSKA (reference sequence). The CDR3 loop spans 15 amino acids. The CDR3 reads CSASISQGLSYEQYF. The CDR3 nucleotides read TGCAGTGCTAGCATCTCACAGGGCCTCTCCTACGAGCAGTACTTC.

The chain links TRBV6-6 to TRBJ2-7; D is perhaps TRBD2 (5 bases). Germline V CDR1 and CDR2: MNHNY, SVGAGI (reference sequence). There are 14 residues in the CDR3. V was trimmed by 3 bases and J by 2 bases, leaving 11 bases between them. This CDR3 reads CASSYEGRTYEQYF. CDR3 sequence (DNA): TGTGCCAGCAGTTATGAGGGAAGAACCTACGAGCAGTACTTC.

The chain combines TRBV7-9 with TRBJ1-2; 7 bases are shared with TRBD1. Losses at the gene ends were 2 bases for V and 6 bases for J; bases not matched to a gene: 12. Per the germline V gene, CDR1 is SEHNR and CDR2 is FQNEAQ (reference sequence). The CDR3 length is 16 residues. CDR3 in DNA: TGTGCCAGCAGCTTAAGAGTGTCAGGGGGGAATGATGGCTACACCTTC. It codes for CASSLRVSGGNDGYTF.

The genes are TRBV15 and TRBJ1-4, with 9 positions matching TRBD1. The J segment lost 8 bases and the V segment lost 7 bases, leaving 5 bases of the junction unmatched. This CDR3 is built from 13 residues. Germline V gene data show CDR1 as LNHNV and CDR2 as YYDKDF (reference sequence). DNA for the CDR3: TGTGCCACCACCCCGGACAGGGGCGAAAAACTGTTTTTT. Its protein is CATTPDRGEKLFF.

The rearrangement uses TRBV5-4 and TRBJ2-4; 12 nucleotides agree with TRBD1. In germline, CDR1 is SGHNT, CDR2 YYREEE (reference sequence). Losses at the gene ends were 4 bases for V and 13 bases for J; bases not matched to a gene: 12. The CDR3 totals 15 residues. The CDR3 spells CASSPTGQGALEQYF. The CDR3 nucleotides are TGTGCCAGCAGCCCAACGGGACAGGGGGCGCTGGAGCAGTACTTC. The entire variable domain, with the rest obtained from reference TRBV5-4 and TRBJ2-4, is as follows: ETGVTQSPTHLIKTRGQQVTLRCSSQSGHNTVSWYQQALGQGPQFIFQYYREEENGRGNFPPRFSGLQFPNYSSELNVNALELDDSALYLCASSPTGQGALEQYFGAGTRLSVL.

The sample holds a few counts of this clonotype. This chain links TRBV6-1 with TRBJ2-7; either TRBD1 or TRBD2 may fit D (5 bases each). The CDR3 totals 15 residues. Trimming pared 6 bases from V and 4 bases from J, leaving 19 bases between. Germline V lookup: CDR1 MNHNS, CDR2 SASEGT. CDR3 nucleotide sequence: TGTGCCAGCAGCCTATCGCCGACGGGGCTTTACGAGCAGTACTTC. Amino acid sequence: CASSLSPTGLYEQYF.

CDR3 amino acids: CASSPTYRESETQYF. Here the CDR3 DNA reads TGTGCCAGCAGCCCAACCTACAGGGAATCGGAGACCCAGTACTTC. V and J are TRBV7-2 and TRBJ2-5; a weak D match, TRBD1 (6 bases). Germline-derived CDR1 and CDR2 are SGHTA and FQGNSA. V was cut by 5 bases and J by 5 bases, with 18 bases left in between. This CDR3 contains 15 residues.

Comments on this clonotype: With a much larger clone just one base away, this may be a read error. This chain links TRBV29-1 with TRBJ2-3, with D perhaps assigned TRBD1 or TRBD2 (7 bases each). The CDR3 sequence is 16 residues long. Germline V CDR1 and CDR2: SQVTM, ANQGSEA. Trimming took off 2 bases at V and 2 bases at J, with 17 bases between the two ends. DNA of the CDR3: TGCAGCGTTGAAAGGGGGCCAGCGGGGCTCACAGATACGCAGTATTTT. Its translation: CSVERGPAGLTDTQYF.

This clonotype has ten or more counts. V is TRBV28 and J is TRBJ2-6; tentatively, D is TRBD2 (6 bases). This CDR3 is 14 amino acids long. The germline V gene has CDR1 MDHEN and CDR2 SYDVKM. The V end lost 5 bases, the J end lost 1 base, and 6 bases lay between the germline ends. CDR3 amino acids: CASSGTSGANVLTF. Written as DNA, the CDR3 is TGTGCCAGCAGTGGGACTTCTGGGGCCAACGTCCTGACTTTC.

The V gene is TRBV20-1, the J gene TRBJ2-1; D unresolved. V was shortened by 1 base and J by 9 bases, with 13 bases between the two germline ends. Germline V gene sequence: CDR1 DFQATT, CDR2 SNEGSKA (reference sequence). The CDR3 runs 13 residues. The CDR3 loop is CSARALDTGEQFF. For the CDR3, the DNA is TGCAGTGCTAGAGCTCTAGACACCGGTGAGCAGTTCTTC.

This clonotype was picked up many times. A read error may account for a junction end that differs from germline. V usage is TRBV5-1 and J usage is TRBJ1-1; unclear D gene. Germline lookup yields CDR1 SGHRS and CDR2 YFSETQ. This CDR3 contains 14 residues. CDR3 amino acids: CASSLVGMNTEAFF. The CDR3 DNA reads as TGTGCCAGCAGTTTAGTCGGGATGAACACTGAAGCTTTCTTT.

V usage is TRBV24-1 and J usage is TRBJ2-7; TRBD2 agrees at 12 bases. After removal of 5 bases from V and 6 bases from J, the junction contained 10 bases not matched to a gene. CDR1 and CDR2 (germline): KGHDR, SFDVKD. CDR3 length: 16 residues. In nucleotides, the CDR3 is TGTGCCACCAGTGCTTTAAGGGGACTAGCGGGTCTCGAGCAGTACTTC. Amino acids: CATSALRGLAGLEQYF.

The chain carries TRBV5-1 and TRBJ2-1, with D maybe TRBD2 (5 bases). The germline CDR1 and CDR2 sequences are SGHRS and YFSETQ. CDR3 length equals 15 residues. With 2 bases removed from V and 2 bases from J, the gap between germline ends came to 11 bases. The CDR3 protein is CASSLRRPPYNEQFF. CDR3 in DNA: TGCGCCAGCAGCTTAAGGAGGCCTCCCTACAATGAGCAGTTCTTC.

This clonotype was recorded a few times. V is TRBV10-3 and J is TRBJ2-1; D may be TRBD1 (5 bases). This CDR3 has 16 amino acids. V gave up 4 bases and J gave up 0 bases, with 13 bases separating them. From germline, CDR1 is ENHRY and CDR2 SYGVKD. CDR3 region: CAISARQSDSYNEQFF. The CDR3 DNA follows: TGTGCCATCAGTGCCCGACAGTCTGACTCCTACAATGAGCAGTTCTTC.

V is TRBV7-2 and J is TRBJ2-1; unclear D gene. The germline V gene encodes CDR1 SGHTA and CDR2 FQGNSA. CDR3 length: 13 residues. The V end was cut by 4 bases, the J end by 7 bases, with 11 bases between. The CDR3 loop is CASSSMNDNEQFF. Written as DNA, the CDR3 is TGTGCCAGCAGCTCCATGAACGATAATGAGCAGTTCTTC.

V and J are TRBV7-9 and TRBJ1-2; TRBD1 agrees at 8 bases. Germline CDR1 is SEHNR and CDR2 is FQNEAQ (reference sequence). The CDR3 loop spans 15 amino acids. V dropped 3 bases and J dropped 2; count of bases not matched to a gene: 5. CDR3 sequence reads: CASSLGTGINYGYTF. The CDR3 region has the DNA TGTGCCAGCAGCTTGGGGACAGGAATAAACTATGGCTACACCTTC.

In this sample, this clonotype turned up a few times. V gene TRBV20-1 combines with J gene TRBJ2-5; a weak D match, TRBD1 (6 bases). Germline CDR1 and CDR2: DFQATT and SNEGSKA (reference sequence). V lost 1 base to trimming and J lost 4 bases, with 10 bases between them. CDR3 size: 13 residues. CDR3 residues: CSARADRLETQYF. Written as DNA, the CDR3 is TGCAGTGCTAGAGCAGACAGGTTAGAGACCCAGTACTTC.